These 26 T cell receptor beta chains were all obtained from the same sample, sequenced in a study of blood T cell repertoires in COVID-19. The protocol was immunoSEQ multiplex PCR, while the TCRdb copy is restricted to in-frame clones and leaves out a portion. This sample yields 250,000 to 350,000 clones, of which about 86% are seen a single time; less than 2.5% belongs to the top ten. The source material was peripheral blood. The source is a woman under 40 who had recovered from COVID-19.

Details on this clone: This same CDR3 is encoded by further DNA sequences in the sample. V and J are TRBV5-1 and TRBJ1-4; 7 bases agree with TRBD1. The CDR3 length is 15 residues. CDR1 is SGHRS and CDR2 is YFSETQ in the germline V gene. V dropped 4 bases and J dropped 0; count of bases not matched to a gene: 3. The CDR3 bases are TGCGCCAGCAGCCCCGGGACAGCAACTAATGAAAAACTGTTTTTT. This codes for CASSPGTATNEKLFF.

The sample holds one count of this clone. V usage is TRBV5-6 and J usage is TRBJ1-6; D is perhaps TRBD1 (6 bases). Trimming left V 2 bases short and J 7 bases short, with 13 bases between. Germline loops: CDR1 SGHDT, CDR2 YYEEEE. This CDR3 is 15 amino acids long. CDR3 sequence reads: CASSFTTGGNSPLHF. As DNA, the CDR3 is TGTGCCAGCAGCTTTACGACAGGCGGAAATTCACCCCTCCACTTT.

Note on this clone: The junction does not match germline at one end; this may be a read error. This sequence joins TRBV7-8 and TRBJ1-2, with a possible D match to TRBD1 (6 bases). This CDR3 has 13 residues. Germline V gene sequence: CDR1 SGHVS, CDR2 FQNEAQ. The CDR3 sequence: CASSRDTNYGYTF. CDR3 nucleotide sequence: TGTGCCAGCAGTCGGGACACGAACTATGGCTACACCTTT.

V and J are TRBV4-3 and TRBJ2-3; TRBD1 matches 10 bases. The germline V gene has CDR1 LGHNA and CDR2 YSLEER. The CDR3 consists of 15 residues. Trimming at V came to 1 base and at J to 5 bases, leaving 3 bases not matched to a gene. CDR3 sequence: CASSQGQGAGDTQYF. DNA for the CDR3: TGCGCCAGCAGCCAAGGACAGGGGGCAGGAGATACGCAGTATTTT.

The chain is built from TRBV6-4 and TRBJ2-1; TRBD2 aligns across 8 bases. This CDR3 spans 16 amino acids. In germline, CDR1 is MRHNA, CDR2 SNTAGT. The junction had 6 bases not matched to a gene; V was cut back by 0 bases and J by 5 bases. CDR3 DNA: TGTGCCAGCAGTGACTCGTTCGTAGCGGGGCACAATGAGCAGTTCTTC. It specifies CASSDSFVAGHNEQFF.

The V and J genes are TRBV7-6 and TRBJ1-6, with D perhaps TRBD1 (5 bases). The germline CDR1 and CDR2 sequences are SGHVS and FNYEAQ. The length of the CDR3 is 15 residues. V was trimmed by 2 bases and J by 6 bases, leaving 11 bases between them. In nucleotides, the CDR3 is TGTGCCAGCAGCTTAAGTAGTAGGGGTAATTCACCCCTCCACTTT. Translating gives CASSLSSRGNSPLHF.

The count of this clone is one. This chain uses TRBV6-5 with TRBJ2-5, with TRBD1 identical over 8 bases. The CDR3 has 15 residues. Germline-derived CDR1 and CDR2 are MNHEY and SVGAGI. V dropped 2 bases and J dropped 5; count of bases not matched to a gene: 7. The CDR3 DNA reads TGTGCCAGCAGTTACGGGCAGGGGGCGAGGGAGACCCAGTACTTC. Encoded protein: CASSYGQGARETQYF.

This rearrangement joins TRBV21-1 to TRBJ2-7; the table assigns TRBD2, which was not confirmed against the DNA. TRBV21-1 constitutes a pseudogene. CDR3 length: 21 amino acids. The CDR3 loop is CASSKWAIVAGGPILSYEQYF. The CDR3 DNA reads TGTGCCAGCAGCAAATGGGCCATAGTAGCGGGAGGGCCCATCCTATCCTACGAGCAGTACTTC.

The chain carries TRBV25-1 and TRBJ2-7, with a possible D match to TRBD1 (5 bases). Germline V CDR1 and CDR2: MGHDK, SYGVNS. Trimming removed 8 bases from V and 3 bases from J, with 14 bases in between. This CDR3 comprises 13 residues. CDR3 DNA sequence: TGTGCCAGCTCTGGTGGACAAAACTACGAGCAGTACTTC. Protein: CASSGGQNYEQYF.

This chain uses TRBV12-3 or TRBV12-4 with TRBJ2-7, with unresolved D. This CDR3 is 13 amino acids long. Trimming shortened V by 2 bases and J by 6 bases, and 11 bases separated the two germline ends. In DNA form, the CDR3 reads TGTGCCAGCAGTTTATTTGGGTCGGGCGAGCAGTACTTC. It translates to CASSLFGSGEQYF.

On this clone itself: Other DNA sequences in this specimen translate into the identical CDR3. The chain links TRBV28 to TRBJ2-1, with D perhaps TRBD1 (6 bases). The CDR3 is made up of 15 amino acids. Germline V gives CDR1 MDHEN, CDR2 SYDVKM. V lost 2 bases, J lost 0 bases, and 8 bases lay in between. The CDR3 nucleotides read TGTGCCAGCAGTTTAGGGGGCCCCTCCTACAATGAGCAGTTCTTC. Protein sequence: CASSLGGPSYNEQFF.

CDR3 in DNA: TGTGCCAGTAGTATAGTGTTTTACGGAGTGGGCACCGGGGAGCTGTTTTTT. Translating gives CASSIVFYGVGTGELFF. The chain has TRBV19 and TRBJ2-2; no reliable D call. CDR3 length: 17 residues. The ends were cut back, 1 base at V and 4 bases at J, with 16 bases in the middle. Germline-derived CDR1 and CDR2 are LNHDA and SQIVND (reference sequence).

This chain connects TRBV6-5 to TRBJ2-6; D remains unclear. CDR3 size: 15 residues. Germline lookup yields CDR1 MNHEY and CDR2 SVGAGI. V was trimmed by 5 bases and J by 0 bases, leaving 8 bases between them. CDR3 sequence: CASSPSTSGANVLTF. DNA for the CDR3: TGTGCCAGCAGTCCGTCTACCTCTGGGGCCAACGTCCTGACTTTC.

This rearrangement joins TRBV7-9 to TRBJ1-1, with D hard to call. Trimming took 5 bases from V and 4 from J, leaving 23 bases between them. Germline CDR1 is SEHNR and CDR2 is FQNEAQ (reference sequence). The CDR3 runs to 17 residues. As DNA, the CDR3 is TGTGCCAGCAGCCCCTCCGCCGCCATCGTACTGTTCACTGAAGCTTTCTTT. Translation: CASSPSAAIVLFTEAFF.

V usage is TRBV21-1 and J usage is TRBJ1-1; the table's D call of TRBD1 was not tested on the DNA. TRBV21-1 is an annotated pseudogene. This CDR3 is built from 16 residues. In DNA form, the CDR3 reads TGTGCCAGCAGCAAAGGGGACACCCGTGGGGACACTGAAGCTTTCTTT. Translating gives CASSKGDTRGDTEAFF.

The chain combines TRBV2 with TRBJ1-1, with TRBD1 matching 10 bases. The CDR3 has 15 amino acids. With V trimmed by 6 bases and J by 2 bases, 6 bases remained unmatched. From germline, CDR1 is SNHLY and CDR2 FYNNEI. CDR3 bases: TGTGCCAGCAGGCTGGGGACAGGGGAAAACACTGAAGCTTTCTTT. This codes for CASRLGTGENTEAFF.

The chain couples TRBV6-5 to TRBJ1-1; 8 bases are shared with TRBD1. Germline CDR1 and CDR2: MNHEY and SVGAGI. The CDR3 extends over 13 amino acids. V dropped 10 bases and J dropped 1; count of bases not matched to a gene: 5. The CDR3 DNA sequence: TGTGCCACCAGGACAGGGAGGAACACTGAAGCTTTCTTT. This encodes CATRTGRNTEAFF.

The genes are TRBV3-1 (or the pseudogene TRBV3-2) and TRBJ2-1; D not certain. The CDR3 is 12 residues long. Trimming shortened V by 2 bases and J by 4 bases, and 3 bases separated the two germline ends. Looked up from germline, CDR1 is LGHDT and CDR2 is YNNKEL (reference sequence). CDR3 DNA sequence: TGTGCCAGCAGCCAACCTTACAATGAGCAGTTCTTC. Its protein is CASSQPYNEQFF.

The count of this clone is one. This chain joins TRBV6-5 and TRBJ1-1, with D unclear. Per germline, CDR1 MNHEY and CDR2 SVGAGI. The V and J ends lost 5 bases and 0 bases respectively, with 10 bases between them. The CDR3 totals 14 residues. CDR3 DNA sequence: TGTGCCAGCAGTATCGGTGTCATGAACACTGAAGCTTTCTTT. This gives the protein CASSIGVMNTEAFF.

The chain couples TRBV10-1 to TRBJ2-7; 8 nucleotides agree with TRBD1. The germline V gene encodes CDR1 WNHNN and CDR2 SYGVQD (reference sequence). CDR3 length: 15 amino acids. V lost 0 bases, J lost 7 bases, and 8 bases stayed unmatched. The CDR3: CASSESPQGAGEQYF. CDR3 bases: TGCGCCAGCAGTGAGTCGCCCCAGGGGGCTGGGGAGCAGTACTTC.

CDR3 sequence reads: CASRSAGRSYEQYF. The CDR3 DNA follows: TGTGCCAGCAGATCAGCAGGGCGTTCCTACGAGCAGTACTTC. The rearrangement links TRBV28 to TRBJ2-7; perhaps TRBD1 as D (5 bases). Germline lookup yields CDR1 MDHEN and CDR2 SYDVKM. Trimming took off 6 bases at V and 1 base at J, with 13 bases between the two ends. The CDR3 spans 14 residues.

The chain recombines TRBV19 with TRBJ1-6; no clear D gene. CDR3 length equals 17 residues. The germline gives CDR1 LNHDA, CDR2 SQIVND (reference sequence). Trimming took 6 bases from V and 6 from J, leaving 21 bases between them. In nucleotides, the CDR3 is TGTGCCAGTAGCGCTGGGCCGGCCCTCCAATTTAATTCACCCCTCCACTTT. Translating gives CASSAGPALQFNSPLHF.

The genes are TRBV9 and TRBJ2-5, with a possible D match to TRBD1 (5 bases). V lost 0 bases and J lost 9, with 18 bases in between. The CDR3 is 15 residues long. Germline values: CDR1 SGDLS, CDR2 YYNGEE. The CDR3 DNA sequence: TGTGCCAGCAGCGTAGCTGGGGCAGTCGAAGATCCCCAGTACTTC. It yields the protein CASSVAGAVEDPQYF.

The V gene is TRBV28, the J gene TRBJ2-7; tentative D call: TRBD1 (6 bases). This CDR3 spans 15 amino acids. Germline V CDR1 and CDR2: MDHEN, SYDVKM. The V end was cut by 7 bases, the J end by 3 bases, with 19 bases between. The CDR3 loop reads CASTPRTAPGYEQYF. The CDR3 DNA sequence: TGTGCCAGCACCCCGAGGACAGCCCCGGGCTACGAGCAGTACTTC.

As to this clone: Germline and junction disagree at one end, which may indicate a read error. The chain carries TRBV7-7 and TRBJ2-3; 9 bases map to TRBD1. The CDR3 extends over 15 amino acids. Germline values: CDR1 SSHAT, CDR2 FNYEAQ (reference sequence). As DNA, the CDR3 is TGTGCTAGCAGCTTAGGGACAGGGAGCACAGATACGCAGTATTTT. Translating gives CASSLGTGSTDTQYF. Variable domain in full (rest from reference TRBV7-7 and TRBJ2-3): GAGVSQSPRYKVTKRGQDVTLRCDPISSHATLYWYQQALGQGPEFLTYFNYEAQPDKSGLPSDRFSAERPEGSISTLTIQRTEQRDSAMYRCASSLGTGSTDTQYFGPGTRLTVL.

The chain is built from TRBV7-2 and TRBJ1-1; D remains ambiguous. Per the germline V gene, CDR1 is SGHTA and CDR2 is FQGNSA. CDR3 size: 14 residues. V was shortened by 1 base and J by 10 bases, with 16 bases between the two germline ends. The CDR3 coding sequence is TGTGCCAGCAGCTTAGTCTTGGCAGTTGGAGCAGCTTTCTTT. This translates into CASSLVLAVGAAFF.